A single sample gave rise to the 20 T cell receptor beta chains below, sequenced in a study of T cells in Graves' hyperthyroidism and ophthalmopathy. RNA transcripts provided the source from which TCR beta CDR3 regions were amplified. RT-PCR in the first round (using the HTBI primer set) targeted the TCR CDR3. From the multiplex PCR reads, TCRdb called clonotypes with MiXCR, one entry per CDR3 protein. The sample contains tens of thousands of distinct CDR3 sequences, about 50% of which appear only once. The sample was blood. These receptors all come from a woman between 50 and 59 years old with Graves' hyperthyroidism that later progressed to Graves' ophthalmopathy.

The CDR3 reads CAWSVGGSWETQYF. The DNA of the CDR3 is TGTGCCTGGAGTGTAGGCGGGTCATGGGAGACCCAGTACTTC. V and J are TRBV30 and TRBJ2-5, with D possibly TRBD2 on 5 matching bases. Trimming cost V 0 bases and J 5 bases, with 13 bases left between them. Germline V gene data show CDR1 as GTSNPN and CDR2 as SVGIG (reference sequence). The CDR3 is made up of 14 amino acids.

This chain joins TRBV7-2 and TRBJ1-4; weak D call: TRBD1 (6 bases). CDR1 is SGHTA, CDR2 FQGNSA, per germline. The V end lost 3 bases, the J end lost 0 bases, and 11 bases lay between the germline ends. The CDR3 has 16 amino acids. CDR3 nucleotide sequence: TGTGCCAGCAGCTTCCAGGGGCCCGCAACTAATGAAAAACTGTTTTTT. Protein product: CASSFQGPATNEKLFF.

This clonotype was recorded at least ten times. This chain links TRBV12-3 or TRBV12-4 with TRBJ2-2, with a weak D call TRBD2 (6 bases). This CDR3 is 15 amino acids long. Trimming took 7 bases from V and 5 from J, leaving 17 bases between them. CDR3 residues: CASNPSSVRTGELFF. The CDR3 DNA is TGTGCCAGCAATCCATCTAGCGTTCGGACCGGGGAGCTGTTTTTT.

This clonotype has at least ten counts. The rearrangement uses TRBV7-9 and TRBJ1-1; D is undetermined. Trimming shortened V by 5 bases and J by 0 bases, and 10 bases separated the two germline ends. The V gene's germline CDR1 is SEHNR and CDR2 FQNEAQ (reference sequence). CDR3 length: 14 residues. The CDR3 DNA sequence: TGTGCCAGCAGCCTCGCTTTAATGAACACTGAAGCTTTCTTT. This codes for CASSLALMNTEAFF.

This clonotype was detected ten times or more. The rearrangement links TRBV19 to TRBJ2-5; TRBD1 aligns across 9 bases. V trimming: 6 bases; J trimming: 3 bases; junction bases outside the gene matches: 8. Germline lookup yields CDR1 LNHDA and CDR2 SQIVND (reference sequence). CDR3 length: 15 amino acids. CDR3 nucleotides: TGTGCCAGTAGCAACCACCGGGACAGGGAAGAGACCCAGTACTTC. Amino acids: CASSNHRDREETQYF.

Here the CDR3 reads CAITRTSGRARGELFF. The CDR3 nucleotides are TGTGCCATCACCCGGACTAGCGGAAGGGCCAGAGGGGAGCTGTTTTTT. The chain uses TRBV10-3 and TRBJ2-2, with TRBD2 matching over 10 bases. The CDR3 has 16 residues. J lost 8 bases, V lost 7 bases, and 13 bases had no gene match. Germline CDR1 is ENHRY and CDR2 is SYGVKD.

This clonotype was seen repeatedly, ten times or more. The CDR3 nucleotides are TGTGCCTCGACTAGCGGGGCGTTTGGGTCGCAGTATTTT. Protein product: CASTSGAFGSQYF. This sequence joins TRBV30 and TRBJ2-3; 11 nucleotides match TRBD2. CDR3 size: 13 residues. J lost 10 bases, V lost 7 bases, and 10 bases had no gene match. The germline V gene has CDR1 GTSNPN and CDR2 SVGIG (reference sequence).

This clonotype was observed many times. The chain couples TRBV3-1 to TRBJ2-7; the D is unclear. The CDR3 contains 14 residues. The germline gives CDR1 LGHDT, CDR2 YNNKEL (reference sequence). V lost 0 bases and J lost 3, with 9 bases in between. The CDR3 reads CASSQESPVYEQYF. In DNA form, the CDR3 reads TGTGCCAGCAGCCAAGAAAGCCCAGTCTACGAGCAGTACTTC.

This clonotype showed up many times. The J gene is TRBJ2-1, the V gene TRBV12-3 or TRBV12-4, with D possibly TRBD2 on 5 matching bases. This CDR3 region has 17 residues. Trimming shortened V by 4 bases and J by 6 bases, and 22 bases separated the two germline ends. DNA for the CDR3: TGTGCCAGCAGTTCCTCGTGGATAGGACTGAACTTCAATGAGCAGTTCTTC. Protein product: CASSSSWIGLNFNEQFF.

The chain carries TRBV20-1 and TRBJ2-7; 14 nucleotides align to TRBD2. Germline assignment: CDR1 DFQATT and CDR2 SNEGSKA (reference sequence). V lost 7 bases to trimming and J lost 2 bases; unmatched junction nucleotides: 10. This CDR3 region has 16 residues. CDR3 bases: TGCAGTGTCAGATGGGAGACTAGCGGGAGGGCCTACGAGCAGTACTTC. Its protein is CSVRWETSGRAYEQYF.

The J gene is TRBJ1-2, the V gene TRBV9, with D uncertain. The germline V and J ends were trimmed by 0 bases and 5 bases, with 17 bases remaining between them. Germline CDR1 and CDR2: SGDLS and YYNGEE. This CDR3 is built from 16 residues. Here the CDR3 reads CASSVDILAGRYGYTF. The CDR3 nucleotides are TGTGCCAGCAGCGTAGATATACTAGCGGGAAGATATGGCTACACCTTC.

This clonotype is classed as medium-sized. This chain joins TRBV2 and TRBJ2-7; 10 bases align to TRBD2. The CDR3 consists of 14 residues. The ends lost 6 bases at V and 2 bases at J; junction bases unmatched: 4. Germline V gives CDR1 SNHLY, CDR2 FYNNEI. For the CDR3, the DNA is TGTGCCAGCAGGGCGACTAGCGGGCCCTACGAGCAGTACTTC. Its protein product is CASRATSGPYEQYF.

With regard to this clonotype: Without the conserved terminal phenylalanine or tryptophan, this CDR3 likely stems from a read error. The rearrangement uses TRBV6-6 and TRBJ1-5; 7 positions match TRBD1. This CDR3 region has 13 residues. Trimming took 5 bases from V and 7 from J; bases not matched to a gene: 5. Germline lookup yields CDR1 MNHNY and CDR2 SVGAGI (reference sequence). The CDR3 loop is CASSEDRVQPQHC. The CDR3 DNA sequence: TGTGCCAGCAGTGAAGACAGGGTGCAGCCCCAGCATTGT.

This clonotype has a handful of counts. The chain carries TRBV27 and TRBJ1-5, with 10 bases fitting TRBD1. The V and J ends lost 2 bases and 3 bases, in that order; junction bases with no gene match: 10. From germline, CDR1 is MNHEY and CDR2 SMNVEV (reference sequence). The CDR3 spans 18 residues. This chain's CDR3 is CASSLNWDRGWSNQPQHF. The CDR3, as DNA: TGTGCCAGCAGTTTAAATTGGGACAGGGGATGGTCCAATCAGCCCCAGCATTTT.

This clonotype is judged medium-sized. The chain carries TRBV10-2 and TRBJ2-3, with no clear D. Germline CDR1 WSHSY, CDR2 SAAADI. The CDR3 is made up of 13 amino acids. The V and J ends lost 5 bases and 3 bases respectively, with 9 bases between them. In DNA, the CDR3 is TGCGCCAGCAGTTCCCTAGTTACAGATACGCAGTATTTT. Its translation: CASSSLVTDTQYF.

The chain is built from TRBV10-1 and TRBJ1-1; 11 bases align to TRBD1. J gave up 7 bases and V 3 bases, and 1 base lay outside the gene matches. Germline V gene data show CDR1 as WNHNN and CDR2 as SYGVQD (reference sequence). This CDR3 has 13 amino acids. CDR3 DNA: TGCGCCAGCAGTGACGGGACAGGGGGTGAAGCTTTCTTT. Encoded protein: CASSDGTGGEAFF.

Within the sample, this clonotype is medium-sized. The chain couples TRBV24-1 to TRBJ1-2, with 9 nucleotides matching TRBD1. The V gene end was trimmed by 2 bases and the J gene end by 5 bases; junction bases not matched to a gene: 8. This CDR3 has 16 residues. Germline V gives CDR1 KGHDR, CDR2 SFDVKD. CDR3 in amino acids: CATSDSQGAPGYGYTF. The CDR3 DNA reads TGTGCCACCAGTGATTCACAGGGGGCGCCGGGGTATGGCTACACCTTC.

The rearrangement uses TRBV19 and TRBJ1-4; 8 positions agree with TRBD1. The CDR3 sequence is 17 residues long. V trimming: 5 bases; J trimming: 5 bases; junction bases outside the gene matches: 13. Germline CDR1 is LNHDA and CDR2 is SQIVND (reference sequence). CDR3 in DNA: TGTGCCAGTAGTCTTTTTACACAGGGGGTCAGGAATGAAAAACTGTTTTTT. Its translation: CASSLFTQGVRNEKLFF.

The V and J genes are TRBV4-1 and TRBJ2-1; D possibly corresponds to TRBD2 (6 bases). CDR3 length: 10 residues. V shed 8 bases and J shed 7 bases, with 6 bases lying between them. Germline-derived CDR1 and CDR2 are MGHRA and YSYEKL. The CDR3 region has the DNA TGCGCCAGCGGGGGGAATGAGCAGTTCTTC. This gives the protein CASGGNEQFF.

The gene calls are TRBV2 and TRBJ2-2, with 9 positions matching TRBD2. V lost 3 bases to trimming and J lost 5 bases; unmatched junction nucleotides: 7. CDR1 is SNHLY, CDR2 FYNNEI, per germline. CDR3 length: 16 residues. CDR3 nucleotides: TGTGCCAGCAGTGAGACTGCGGGAGGGTCAACCGGGGAGCTGTTTTTT. The encoded protein is CASSETAGGSTGELFF.